The next 21 T cell receptor beta chains were all read from a single sample in a study of cytomegalovirus exposure and HLA in healthy donors. The PCR had 60 Vbeta and 13 Jbeta primers. Only in-frame clones appear in the TCRdb table, and some are missing; sequencing was by immunoSEQ multiplex PCR. Reported are around 52,000 clones; the ten largest clones contain 25% to 30%. The sequenced sample consisted of PBMCs. The origin of the receptors is a man aged 35-49 years in good health and CMV-seropositive.

The gene calls are TRBV4-2 and TRBJ2-3; tentative D call: TRBD1 (6 bases). V gave up 0 bases and J gave up 6 bases, with 7 bases separating them. Germline CDR1 reads LGHNA; CDR2 reads YNFKEQ. This CDR3 contains 13 residues. The CDR3: CASSQDRGDTQYF. As DNA, the CDR3 is TGTGCCAGCAGCCAAGATAGGGGGGATACGCAGTATTTT.

Here the CDR3 reads CSVGRDRVTYEQYF. As DNA, the CDR3 is TGCAGCGTTGGTCGGGACAGGGTGACCTACGAGCAGTACTTC. J is TRBJ2-7 and V is TRBV29-1; 9 bases align to TRBD1. The ends lost 4 bases at V and 2 bases at J; junction bases unmatched: 6. Germline V gene sequence: CDR1 SQVTM, CDR2 ANQGSEA. The CDR3 is made up of 14 amino acids.

The chain recombines TRBV25-1 with TRBJ2-7, with TRBD1 matching over 7 bases. The CDR3 is made up of 14 amino acids. The germline V gene has CDR1 MGHDK and CDR2 SYGVNS. V was pared by 3 bases and J by 5 bases, with 7 bases of the junction left unmatched. The DNA for the CDR3 is TGTGCCAGCAGTGAGTCGACAGGGTGGAACGAGCAGTACTTC. As protein: CASSESTGWNEQYF.

The chain employs TRBV6-1 and TRBJ1-2, with 7 positions matching TRBD1. CDR1 MNHNS and CDR2 SASEGT come from the germline V gene. With V trimmed by 6 bases and J by 2 bases, 3 bases remained unmatched. The CDR3 consists of 13 residues. The chain's CDR3 is CASRRDSNYGYTF. The CDR3 DNA reads TGTGCCAGCAGACGGGACAGCAACTATGGCTACACCTTC.

The chain employs TRBV6-5 and TRBJ2-5, with a weak D call TRBD2 (5 bases). The end of the DNA fits TRBJ2-7 better, so the J call may be wrong. CDR1 MNHEY and CDR2 SVGAGI come from the germline V gene. This CDR3 region has 15 residues. As DNA, the CDR3 is TGTGCCAGCAGTTACGACGAGGTCGGAGGCTACGAGCAGTACTTC. As protein: CASSYDEVGGYEQYF.

The CDR3 region is CASSQAWGPHAEQYF. Written as DNA, the CDR3 is TGTGCCAGCAGCCAAGCCTGGGGGCCCCATGCCGAGCAGTACTTC. The chain employs TRBV14 and TRBJ2-5, with D perhaps matching TRBD1 (6 bases). The J call may be wrong; the DNA end is better matched by TRBJ2-7. CDR1 SGHDN and CDR2 FVKESK come from the germline V gene. The CDR3 is 15 amino acids.

The chain carries TRBV9 and TRBJ1-1, with 7 bases matching TRBD1. The junction had 3 bases not matched to a gene; V was cut back by 1 base and J by 6 bases. Germline lookup yields CDR1 SGDLS and CDR2 YYNGEE. The CDR3 consists of 13 residues. Written as DNA, the CDR3 is TGTGCCAGCAGCGTAAAAGGGGGCCCTGAAGCTTTCTTT. Translation gives CASSVKGGPEAFF.

The gene calls are TRBV10-1 and TRBJ1-1, with TRBD1 matching 8 bases. The germline CDR1 and CDR2 sequences are WNHNN and SYGVQD (reference sequence). This CDR3 is 13 amino acids long. V gave up 4 bases and J gave up 4 bases; unmatched junction bases: 2. CDR3 residues: CASSGDRGTEAFF. CDR3 DNA sequence: TGCGCCAGCAGTGGAGACAGGGGCACTGAAGCTTTCTTT.

The chain joins TRBV4-3 to TRBJ1-2; no reliable D call. Germline V gene data show CDR1 as LGHNA and CDR2 as YSLEER. The CDR3 extends over 16 amino acids. Trimming left V 1 base short and J 4 bases short, with 16 bases between. CDR3 amino acids: CASSQVEGGPSYGYTF. The CDR3 nucleotides read TGCGCCAGCAGCCAAGTGGAGGGAGGTCCCAGCTATGGCTACACCTTC.

The V call is TRBV5-4, the J call TRBJ2-7, with TRBD2 as a possible D gene (5 bases). Per germline, CDR1 SGHNT and CDR2 YYREEE (reference sequence). With 4 bases removed from V and 5 bases from J, the gap between germline ends came to 22 bases. The CDR3 is made up of 16 amino acids. The CDR3 nucleotides are TGTGCCAGCAGCCTAAATTCGGGGTTTAGCCTTAACGAGCAGTACTTC. It translates to CASSLNSGFSLNEQYF.

The V and J genes are TRBV5-1 and TRBJ2-7; 8 nucleotides align to TRBD2. With V trimmed by 0 bases and J by 1 base, 6 bases remained unmatched. The CDR3 totals 16 residues. Germline lookup yields CDR1 SGHRS and CDR2 YFSETQ. CDR3 sequence reads: CASSLGIGLASYEQYF. In nucleotides, the CDR3 is TGCGCCAGCAGCTTGGGTATCGGACTAGCATCCTACGAGCAGTACTTC. Together with reference TRBV5-1 and TRBJ2-7, the CDR3 gives the full variable domain: KAGVTQTPRYLIKTRGQQVTLSCSPISGHRSVSWYQQTPGQGLQFLFEYFSETQRNKGNFPGRFSGRQFSNSRSEMNVSTLELGDSALYLCASSLGIGLASYEQYFGPGTRLTVT.

This chain connects TRBV5-4 to TRBJ1-5; D remains unclear. Between the trimmed V and J ends, which lost 0 bases and 5 bases, there was a span of 6 bases. Germline CDR1 and CDR2: SGHNT and YYREEE (reference sequence). The CDR3 has 13 residues. The CDR3: CASSLDIDQPQHF. The CDR3, as DNA: TGTGCCAGCAGCTTGGATATAGATCAGCCCCAGCATTTT.

The V and J genes are TRBV6-1 and TRBJ1-1; D is unresolved. The CDR3 runs 11 residues. Germline V gives CDR1 MNHNS, CDR2 SASEGT. V gave up 10 bases and J gave up 4 bases, with 10 bases separating them. The CDR3: CATSRPTEAFF. In DNA, the CDR3 is TGTGCCACCTCGAGGCCCACTGAAGCTTTCTTT.

The chain uses TRBV6-1 and TRBJ2-1, with D possibly matching TRBD1 (6 bases). Trimming cost V 2 bases and J 10 bases, with 21 bases left between them. The CDR3 has 16 residues. Germline V gene lookup returns CDR1 MNHNS and CDR2 SASEGT. The CDR3 loop is CASSELGQGPFWEQFF. CDR3 sequence (DNA): TGTGCCAGCAGTGAATTGGGCCAGGGGCCCTTCTGGGAGCAGTTCTTC.

The chain joins TRBV28 to TRBJ1-2; TRBD1 might be the D (5 bases). Germline V gene sequence: CDR1 MDHEN, CDR2 SYDVKM. This CDR3 spans 15 amino acids. The ends were cut back, 8 bases at V and 6 bases at J, with 22 bases in the middle. The CDR3 bases are TGTGCCAGCGGGAGGGAGAGTCCTCAAGGGGATGGCTACACCTTC. As protein: CASGRESPQGDGYTF.

The J gene is TRBJ1-5, the V gene TRBV10-2; 7 nucleotides agree with TRBD1. Losses at the gene ends were 6 bases for V and 5 bases for J; bases not matched to a gene: 7. The CDR3 loop spans 14 amino acids. CDR1 WSHSY and CDR2 SAAADI come from the germline V gene. CDR3 sequence reads: CASSKTGMDQPQHF. CDR3 coding DNA: TGCGCCAGCAGCAAGACAGGGATGGATCAGCCCCAGCATTTT.

Concerning this clone: The junction differs from germline at one of its ends, possibly a read error. The chain carries TRBV15 and TRBJ2-3; tentatively, D is TRBD2 (6 bases). Germline V CDR1 and CDR2: LNHNV, YYDKDF (reference sequence). This CDR3 is built from 15 residues. CDR3 coding DNA: TGTGCCACCAGCAGAGATCGGAGGGGCACAGGTACGCAGTATTTT. Its protein product is CATSRDRRGTGTQYF.

The chain carries TRBV7-6 and TRBJ2-7; TRBD1 matches 8 bases. CDR1 SGHVS and CDR2 FNYEAQ come from the germline V gene. V was clipped by 2 bases and J by 3 bases; unmatched bases: 3. The CDR3 has 14 residues. The CDR3: CASSLTGQGYEQYF. CDR3 DNA sequence: TGTGCCAGCAGCTTAACTGGACAGGGCTACGAGCAGTACTTC.

The rearrangement links TRBV2 to TRBJ1-1; 8 nucleotides match TRBD1. The CDR3 has 15 residues. The V gene's germline CDR1 is SNHLY and CDR2 FYNNEI. V shed 6 bases, J shed 0 bases, and the junction held 6 bases outside the gene matches. CDR3 DNA sequence: TGTGCCAGCAGGGTTCGGACAGGGCTGAACACTGAAGCTTTCTTT. Translating it yields CASRVRTGLNTEAFF.

The chain recombines TRBV9 with TRBJ2-1; TRBD2 matches 8 bases. J lost 8 bases, V lost 0 bases, and 4 bases had no gene match. This CDR3 has 14 amino acids. From germline, CDR1 is SGDLS and CDR2 YYNGEE. The CDR3 here is CASSVASGSYEQFF. The CDR3 coding sequence is TGTGCCAGCAGCGTAGCAAGCGGGAGCTATGAGCAGTTCTTC.

J is TRBJ2-7 and V is TRBV14, with D possibly being TRBD1 (7 bases). The CDR3 spans 16 residues. Germline CDR1 is SGHDN and CDR2 is FVKESK. The germline V and J ends were trimmed by 4 bases and 1 base, with 17 bases remaining between them. For the CDR3, the DNA is TGTGCCAGCAGCCCCCGGGGCAGGGGGGCATCCTACGAGCAGTACTTC. Translation gives CASSPRGRGASYEQYF.